The next 19 T cell receptor beta chains were all read from a single sample in a study of cytomegalovirus exposure and HLA in healthy donors. Primers included in the PCR were 60 Vbeta and 13 Jbeta primers. Profiled with immunoSEQ multiplex PCR; TCRdb holds only in-frame clones, not every one. This table has under 200,000 clones, about 82% appearing once. The sample comprised PBMCs. These receptors were collected from a woman aged 45-60 years in good health and CMV-seropositive.

This clone was seen only once. V and J are TRBV27 and TRBJ1-6; 9 bases line up with TRBD1. Germline CDR1 is MNHEY and CDR2 is SMNVEV (reference sequence). The CDR3 extends over 20 amino acids. Trimming cost V 1 base and J 10 bases; bases outside gene matches: 20. The chain's CDR3 is CASSLFPGQGANSFKSPLHF. The CDR3 bases are TGTGCCAGCAGTTTATTTCCGGGACAGGGAGCTAATTCGTTCAAGTCACCCCTCCACTTT.

J is TRBJ1-1 and V is TRBV11-2; a possible D gene is TRBD1 (6 bases). The ends were cut back, 5 bases at V and 5 bases at J, with 12 bases in the middle. CDR1 SGHAT and CDR2 FQNNGV come from the germline V gene. The CDR3 contains 13 residues. CDR3: CASSDDRRTEAFF. In nucleotides, the CDR3 is TGTGCCAGCAGCGACGACAGGAGGACTGAAGCTTTCTTT.

This clone occurred once. The rearrangement uses TRBV7-2 and TRBJ2-2; D is undetermined. V gave up 4 bases and J gave up 4 bases, with 10 bases separating them. The germline V gene encodes CDR1 SGHTA and CDR2 FQGNSA. The CDR3 is 14 residues long. CDR3 nucleotide sequence: TGTGCCAGCAGCTCAAGCTTTCGCACCGGGGAGCTGTTTTTT. Amino acid sequence: CASSSSFRTGELFF.

This clone showed up just once. This chain joins TRBV5-4 and TRBJ2-3; a possible D gene is TRBD1 (6 bases). CDR3 length equals 16 residues. With 1 base removed from V and 5 bases from J, the gap between germline ends came to 17 bases. Per germline, CDR1 SGHNT and CDR2 YYREEE (reference sequence). CDR3 amino acids: CASSLFMGALRDTQYF. CDR3 nucleotide sequence: TGTGCCAGCAGCTTGTTTATGGGGGCGCTTCGAGATACGCAGTATTTT. Looking up the rest from reference TRBV5-4 and TRBJ2-3 gives the full variable domain: ETGVTQSPTHLIKTRGQQVTLRCSSQSGHNTVSWYQQALGQGPQFIFQYYREEENGRGNFPPRFSGLQFPNYSSELNVNALELDDSALYLCASSLFMGALRDTQYFGPGTRLTVL.

The chain recombines TRBV5-1 with TRBJ1-2; 8 nucleotides match TRBD1. Losses at the gene ends were 6 bases for V and 4 bases for J; bases not matched to a gene: 11. This CDR3 comprises 15 residues. Looked up from germline, CDR1 is SGHRS and CDR2 is YFSETQ. The chain's CDR3 is CASIPIPGQVYGYTF. In nucleotides, the CDR3 is TGCGCCAGCATCCCCATTCCGGGACAGGTCTATGGCTACACCTTC.

The rearrangement joins TRBV25-1 to TRBJ2-3; TRBD2 might be the D (6 bases). Germline CDR1 reads MGHDK; CDR2 reads SYGVNS. V was pared by 2 bases and J by 5 bases, with 11 bases between. CDR3 size: 14 residues. CDR3: CASSEPGVRDTQYF. The CDR3 nucleotides are TGTGCCAGCAGTGAACCGGGGGTTCGAGATACGCAGTATTTT.

This sequence joins TRBV28 and TRBJ2-3; D is unresolved. CDR1 MDHEN and CDR2 SYDVKM come from the germline V gene. Trimming cost V 2 bases and J 3 bases, with 12 bases left between them. This CDR3 has 15 amino acids. The DNA of the CDR3 is TGTGCCAGCAGTTTACTTAGAGGTAGTACAGATACGCAGTATTTT. Its translation: CASSLLRGSTDTQYF.

This rearrangement joins TRBV27 to TRBJ2-1; weak D call: TRBD2 (5 bases). V was cut by 9 bases and J by 0 bases, with 12 bases left in between. This CDR3 is 14 amino acids long. Germline V CDR1 and CDR2: MNHEY, SMNVEV (reference sequence). For the CDR3, the DNA is TGTGCCAGTAAGCGGAGCCTCTCCTACAATGAGCAGTTCTTC. Encoded protein: CASKRSLSYNEQFF.

Points on this clone: Different DNA sequences within this sample yield the same CDR3. The chain has TRBV7-3 and TRBJ2-3; unclear D gene. The CDR3 has 13 residues. Trimming removed 4 bases from V and 1 base from J, with 6 bases in between. Germline assignment: CDR1 SGHTA and CDR2 FQGTGA. CDR3 in amino acids: CASSSQGTDTQYF. The DNA of the CDR3 is TGTGCCAGCAGCTCCCAGGGCACAGATACGCAGTATTTT.

The rearrangement links TRBV28 to TRBJ1-4; TRBD1 agrees at 9 bases. The germline gives CDR1 MDHEN, CDR2 SYDVKM. Trimming took 6 bases from V and 8 from J; bases not matched to a gene: 10. There are 15 residues in the CDR3. The CDR3 is CASRLTGTGKEKLFF. Here the CDR3 DNA reads TGTGCCAGCAGACTTACCGGGACAGGGAAAGAAAAACTGTTTTTT.

The rearrangement uses TRBV25-1 and TRBJ2-2; 7 nucleotides match TRBD1. This CDR3 is built from 13 residues. With V trimmed by 7 bases and J by 6 bases, 5 bases remained unmatched. Germline CDR1 reads MGHDK; CDR2 reads SYGVNS. This CDR3 is CASTNQGAGELFF. CDR3 sequence (DNA): TGTGCCAGCACTAACCAGGGGGCCGGGGAGCTGTTTTTT.

V usage is TRBV27 and J usage is TRBJ1-2, with TRBD1 identical over 7 bases. This CDR3 is built from 15 residues. J was trimmed by 6 bases and V by 8 bases; bases with no gene match: 15. Germline V gene sequence: CDR1 MNHEY, CDR2 SMNVEV (reference sequence). CDR3 DNA sequence: TGTGCCAGCGGTACGAAAGGGACAGCCCTTGATGGCTACACCTTC. This encodes CASGTKGTALDGYTF.

This chain connects TRBV6-5 to TRBJ2-2, with D perhaps matching TRBD2 (5 bases). The ends were cut back, 4 bases at V and 7 bases at J, with 13 bases in the middle. Germline values: CDR1 MNHEY, CDR2 SVGAGI. This CDR3 contains 14 residues. The DNA of the CDR3 is TGTGCCAGCAGTTTCCGGAAAGGACTCGGGGAGCTGTTTTTT. Amino acid sequence: CASSFRKGLGELFF.

The chain recombines TRBV28 with TRBJ2-5; 13 bases align to TRBD2. The V gene's germline CDR1 is MDHEN and CDR2 SYDVKM. V lost 8 bases and J lost 5; bases outside the gene matches: 5. CDR3 length: 14 residues. Here the CDR3 DNA reads TGTGCCAGCCGACTAGCGGGAGGTCGGGAGACCCAGTACTTC. Translating it yields CASRLAGGRETQYF.

The chain carries TRBV4-3 and TRBJ2-1; D remains ambiguous. The CDR3 has 15 amino acids. Germline-derived CDR1 and CDR2 are LGHNA and YSLEER. The V end lost 2 bases, the J end lost 0 bases, and 8 bases lay between the germline ends. The CDR3 sequence: CASSQITDSYNEQFF. The CDR3 coding sequence is TGCGCCAGCAGCCAAATAACTGACTCCTACAATGAGCAGTTCTTC.

As to this clone: At one of its ends the junction is not consistent with the germline gene, which may arise from a read error. Other DNA variants within this sample encode the same CDR3. The CDR3: CASSSGQSYEQYF. CDR3 DNA sequence: TGTGCCAGCAGTTCCGGACAGTCCTACGAGCAGTACTTT. The chain is built from TRBV28 and TRBJ2-7; the D gene is possibly TRBD1 (6 bases). Germline assignment: CDR1 MDHEN and CDR2 SYDVKM. This CDR3 comprises 13 residues. The entire variable domain, with the rest obtained from reference TRBV28 and TRBJ2-7, is as follows: DVKVTQSSRYLVKRTGEKVFLECVQDMDHENMFWYRQDPGLGLRLIYFSYDVKMKEKGDIPEGYSVSREKKERFSLILESASTNQTSMYLCASSSGQSYEQYFGPGTRLTVT.

V gene TRBV6-1 combines with J gene TRBJ2-7; 7 bases agree with TRBD1. This CDR3 is built from 12 residues. Germline-derived CDR1 and CDR2 are MNHNS and SASEGT. Germline trimming cut 6 bases from V and 4 bases from J; bases unmatched to any gene: 3. The CDR3 DNA reads as TGTGCCAGCAGAAGGACAGGTTACGAGCAGTACTTC. Translation: CASRRTGYEQYF.

The CDR3 region has the DNA TGCGCCAGCAGCCAAGAAAGGAGGGGAGGTGGCTACACCTTC. It translates to CASSQERRGGGYTF. The chain links TRBV4-3 to TRBJ1-2; weak D call: TRBD1 (5 bases). CDR3 length equals 14 residues. Trimming took 0 bases from V and 7 from J, leaving 12 bases between them. In germline, CDR1 is LGHNA, CDR2 YSLEER.

V and J are TRBV5-4 and TRBJ2-1; 8 nucleotides match TRBD2. CDR1 is SGHNT, CDR2 YYREEE, per germline (reference sequence). V trimming: 3 bases; J trimming: 6 bases; junction bases outside the gene matches: 8. The CDR3 contains 15 residues. The CDR3 nucleotides are TGTGCCAGCAGCTCTCCGGGACTAGTAGTCAATGAGCAGTTCTTC. Amino acids: CASSSPGLVVNEQFF.